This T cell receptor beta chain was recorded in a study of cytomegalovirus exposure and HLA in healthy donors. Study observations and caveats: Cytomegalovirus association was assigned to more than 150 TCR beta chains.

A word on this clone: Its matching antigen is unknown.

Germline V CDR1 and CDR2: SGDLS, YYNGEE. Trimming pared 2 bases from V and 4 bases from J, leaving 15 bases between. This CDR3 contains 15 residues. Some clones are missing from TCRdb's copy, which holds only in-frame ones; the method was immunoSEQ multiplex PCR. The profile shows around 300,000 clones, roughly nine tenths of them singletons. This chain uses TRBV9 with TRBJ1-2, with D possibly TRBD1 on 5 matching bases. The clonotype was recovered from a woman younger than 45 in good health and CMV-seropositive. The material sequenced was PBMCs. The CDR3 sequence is CASSVYGEDSYGYTF. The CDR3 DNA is TGTGCCAGCAGCGTGTACGGGGAAGACAGCTATGGCTACACCTTC.